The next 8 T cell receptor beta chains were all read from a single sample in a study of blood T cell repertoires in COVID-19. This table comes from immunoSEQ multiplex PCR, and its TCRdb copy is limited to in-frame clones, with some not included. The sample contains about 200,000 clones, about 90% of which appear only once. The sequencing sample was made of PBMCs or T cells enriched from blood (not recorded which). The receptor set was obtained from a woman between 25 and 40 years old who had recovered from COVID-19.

The CDR3 spells CASSWSGGSGNTIYF. The CDR3 nucleotides read TGTGCCAGTAGTTGGTCCGGAGGCTCTGGAAACACCATATATTTT. J is TRBJ1-3 and V is TRBV19; D gene uncertain. CDR3 size: 15 residues. Germline V gene data show CDR1 as LNHDA and CDR2 as SQIVND (reference sequence). Trimming pared 5 bases from V and 0 bases from J, leaving 11 bases between.

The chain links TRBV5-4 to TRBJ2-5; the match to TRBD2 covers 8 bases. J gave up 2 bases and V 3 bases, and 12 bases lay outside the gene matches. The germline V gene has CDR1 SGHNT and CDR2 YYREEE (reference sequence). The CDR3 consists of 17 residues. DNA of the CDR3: TGTGCCAGCAGCTGGGTCTCGGCGGGGGGCCGACAAGAGACCCAGTACTTC. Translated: CASSWVSAGGRQETQYF.

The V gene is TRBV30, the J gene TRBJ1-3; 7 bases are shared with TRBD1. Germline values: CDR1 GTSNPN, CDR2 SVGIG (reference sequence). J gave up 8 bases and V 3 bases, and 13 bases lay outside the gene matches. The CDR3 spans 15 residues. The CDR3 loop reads CAWSRATGNADTIYF. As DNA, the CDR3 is TGTGCCTGGAGCCGCGCGACAGGGAATGCGGACACCATATATTTT.

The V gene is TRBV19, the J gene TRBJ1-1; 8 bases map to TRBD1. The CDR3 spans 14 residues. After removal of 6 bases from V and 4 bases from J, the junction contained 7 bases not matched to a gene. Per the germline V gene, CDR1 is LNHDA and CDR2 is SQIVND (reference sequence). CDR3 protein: CASRLTGGGTEAFF. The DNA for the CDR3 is TGTGCCAGTAGACTTACAGGGGGAGGCACTGAAGCTTTCTTT.

This CDR3 reads CASSVTSGTGAEAFF. Here the CDR3 DNA reads TGTGCCAGCAGCGTAACATCCGGGACAGGGGCCGAAGCTTTCTTT. The chain links TRBV9 to TRBJ1-1, with 10 bases that match TRBD1. Germline trimming cut 1 base from V and 8 bases from J; bases unmatched to any gene: 8. Germline CDR1 is SGDLS and CDR2 is YYNGEE. The CDR3 runs 15 residues.

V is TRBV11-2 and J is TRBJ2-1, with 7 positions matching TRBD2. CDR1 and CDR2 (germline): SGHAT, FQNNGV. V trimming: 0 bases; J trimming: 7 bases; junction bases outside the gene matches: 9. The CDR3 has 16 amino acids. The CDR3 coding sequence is TGTGCCAGCAGCTTAGATACTGGGCCTAGCGGTAATGAGCAGTTCTTC. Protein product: CASSLDTGPSGNEQFF.

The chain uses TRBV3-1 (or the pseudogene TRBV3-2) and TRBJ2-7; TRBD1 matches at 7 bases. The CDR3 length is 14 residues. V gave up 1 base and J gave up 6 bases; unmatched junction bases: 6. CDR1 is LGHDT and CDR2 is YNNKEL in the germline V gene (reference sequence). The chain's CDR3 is CASSQGTGASEQYF. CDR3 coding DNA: TGTGCCAGCAGCCAAGGGACAGGAGCCTCCGAGCAGTACTTC.

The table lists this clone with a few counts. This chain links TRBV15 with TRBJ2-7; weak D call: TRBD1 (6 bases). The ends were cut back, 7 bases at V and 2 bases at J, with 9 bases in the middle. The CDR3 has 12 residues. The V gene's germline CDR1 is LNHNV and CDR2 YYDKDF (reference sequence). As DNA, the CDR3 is TGTGCCACCAAGGGGGATACCTACGAGCAGTACTTC. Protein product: CATKGDTYEQYF. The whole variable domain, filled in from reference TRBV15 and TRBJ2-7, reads DAMVIQNPRYQVTQFGKPVTLSCSQTLNHNVMYWYQQKSSQAPKLLFHYYDKDFNNEADTPDNFQSRRPNTSFCFLDIRSPGLGDTAMYLCATKGDTYEQYFGPGTRLTVT.